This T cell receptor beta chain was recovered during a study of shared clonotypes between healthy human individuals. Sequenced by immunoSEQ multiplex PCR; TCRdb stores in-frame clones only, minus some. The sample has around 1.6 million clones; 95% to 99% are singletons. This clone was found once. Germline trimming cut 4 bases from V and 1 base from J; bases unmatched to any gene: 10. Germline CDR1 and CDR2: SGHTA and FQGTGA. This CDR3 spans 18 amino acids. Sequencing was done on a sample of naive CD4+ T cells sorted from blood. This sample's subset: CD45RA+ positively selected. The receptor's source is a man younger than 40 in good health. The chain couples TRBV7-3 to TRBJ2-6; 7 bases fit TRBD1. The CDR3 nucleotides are TGTGCCAGCAGCTCACCGACAGGGATGGCATCTGGGGCCAACGTCCTGACTTTC. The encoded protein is CASSSPTGMASGANVLTF.